One sample yielded the 11 T cell receptor beta chains listed below, sequenced in a study of PD-L1 blockade in urothelial cancer. Repertoires were generated with immunoSEQ multiplex PCR, while TCRdb's copy carries only in-frame clones and drops some. The sample has 85,000 to 90,000 clones; 85% to 90% are singletons. Time point described: pretreatment peripheral blood. Sequencing used PBMCs, obtained around atezolizumab (anti-PD-L1) treatment. The receptor set was obtained from a man aged 60 to 69 with urothelial cancer.

This chain joins TRBV29-1 and TRBJ2-5; D perhaps matches TRBD2 (5 bases). V lost 6 bases, J lost 0 bases, and 8 bases lay in between. Looked up from germline, CDR1 is SQVTM and CDR2 is ANQGSEA. The CDR3 covers 12 residues. The CDR3 nucleotides are TGCAGCGTCGGGATAAACCAAGAGACCCAGTACTTC. Its protein is CSVGINQETQYF.

The CDR3 sequence: CASSIHRLAASGEQFF. The CDR3 nucleotides read TGTGCCAGTAGTATCCACCGACTAGCGGCCTCGGGTGAGCAGTTCTTC. The V gene is TRBV19, the J gene TRBJ2-1; TRBD2 aligns across 9 bases. V gave up 3 bases and J gave up 9 bases; unmatched junction bases: 12. Germline CDR1 and CDR2: LNHDA and SQIVND (reference sequence). The CDR3 is made up of 16 amino acids.

This clone was counted once. The chain joins TRBV29-1 to TRBJ2-7, with D possibly being TRBD1 (6 bases). The CDR3 is 14 residues long. CDR1 SQVTM and CDR2 ANQGSEA come from the germline V gene. V lost 0 bases and J lost 3, with 12 bases in between. CDR3 residues: CSVEDRKGGYEQYF. In DNA, the CDR3 is TGCAGCGTTGAAGATCGTAAAGGGGGCTACGAGCAGTACTTC.

The J gene is TRBJ2-2, the V gene TRBV5-4, with D tentatively TRBD2 (5 bases). V shed 0 bases and J shed 4 bases, with 13 bases lying between them. Germline CDR1 reads SGHNT; CDR2 reads YYREEE (reference sequence). This CDR3 contains 16 residues. The CDR3 protein is CASSLVFWEFTGELFF. CDR3 sequence (DNA): TGTGCCAGCAGCTTGGTGTTTTGGGAGTTCACCGGGGAGCTGTTTTTT.

This clone came up once. The chain couples TRBV25-1 to TRBJ1-4, with 12 nucleotides matching TRBD1. The germline V gene has CDR1 MGHDK and CDR2 SYGVNS. With 5 bases clipped from V and 4 bases from J, the junction kept 8 bases outside the gene matches. This CDR3 comprises 17 residues. CDR3 protein: CASSRGDRGLNNEKLFF. As DNA, the CDR3 is TGTGCCAGCAGTAGGGGGGACAGGGGGCTGAATAATGAAAAACTGTTTTTT.

The rearrangement joins TRBV6-5 to TRBJ1-5; D call uncertain. V dropped 6 bases and J dropped 4 bases, with 13 bases sitting between them. The CDR3 is 14 amino acids. Germline-derived CDR1 and CDR2 are MNHEY and SVGAGI. The DNA for the CDR3 is TGTGCCAGCAGCCCTCGGACGGGAAATCAGCCCCAGCATTTT. Protein product: CASSPRTGNQPQHF.

The J gene is TRBJ1-1, the V gene TRBV5-8; D not certain. Germline CDR1 reads SGHTS; CDR2 reads YDEGEE. This CDR3 spans 14 amino acids. V was cut by 0 bases and J by 4 bases, with 10 bases left in between. DNA for the CDR3: TGTGCCAGCAGCTTGGTCAGGCCTGGCACTGAAGCTTTCTTT. Its protein product is CASSLVRPGTEAFF. The variable domain in full, with the rest retrieved from reference TRBV5-8 and TRBJ1-1, is EAGVTQSPTHLIKTRGQQATLRCSPISGHTSVYWYQQALGLGLQFLLWYDEGEERNRGNFPPRFSGRQFPNYSSELNVNALELEDSALYLCASSLVRPGTEAFFGQGTRLTVV.

V and J are TRBV30 and TRBJ1-2; 11 bases line up with TRBD1. CDR1 and CDR2 from the germline V gene are GTSNPN and SVGIG (reference sequence). Unmatched junction bases numbered 4, after V lost 5 bases and J lost 2 bases. This CDR3 has 14 amino acids. The CDR3 DNA sequence: TGTGCCTGGGGGGACAGGGGGATAAACTATGGCTACACCTTC. It yields the protein CAWGDRGINYGYTF.

The V call is TRBV9, the J call TRBJ2-7, with D possibly TRBD1 on 5 matching bases. CDR1 SGDLS and CDR2 YYNGEE come from the germline V gene. The CDR3 runs to 13 residues. V was trimmed by 0 bases and J by 4 bases, leaving 8 bases between them. The CDR3 DNA is TGTGCCAGCAGCGTAGGACAGAAATACGAGCAGTACTTC. This gives the protein CASSVGQKYEQYF.

The chain combines TRBV29-1 with TRBJ2-1, with D possibly being TRBD1 (5 bases). CDR1 and CDR2 from the germline V gene are SQVTM and ANQGSEA. CDR3 length: 12 residues. V gave up 1 base and J gave up 8 bases, with 9 bases separating them. The CDR3 sequence: CSVEVGADEQFF. The CDR3 coding sequence is TGCAGCGTTGAAGTAGGGGCCGATGAGCAGTTCTTC.

The chain links TRBV5-1 to TRBJ2-5; 8 nucleotides align to TRBD1. The CDR3 is made up of 15 amino acids. J was trimmed by 1 base and V by 4 bases; bases with no gene match: 6. Germline assignment: CDR1 SGHRS and CDR2 YFSETQ. The CDR3 sequence is CASSNRDRSQETQYF. The CDR3 bases are TGCGCCAGCAGCAACCGGGACAGGTCCCAAGAGACCCAGTACTTC.